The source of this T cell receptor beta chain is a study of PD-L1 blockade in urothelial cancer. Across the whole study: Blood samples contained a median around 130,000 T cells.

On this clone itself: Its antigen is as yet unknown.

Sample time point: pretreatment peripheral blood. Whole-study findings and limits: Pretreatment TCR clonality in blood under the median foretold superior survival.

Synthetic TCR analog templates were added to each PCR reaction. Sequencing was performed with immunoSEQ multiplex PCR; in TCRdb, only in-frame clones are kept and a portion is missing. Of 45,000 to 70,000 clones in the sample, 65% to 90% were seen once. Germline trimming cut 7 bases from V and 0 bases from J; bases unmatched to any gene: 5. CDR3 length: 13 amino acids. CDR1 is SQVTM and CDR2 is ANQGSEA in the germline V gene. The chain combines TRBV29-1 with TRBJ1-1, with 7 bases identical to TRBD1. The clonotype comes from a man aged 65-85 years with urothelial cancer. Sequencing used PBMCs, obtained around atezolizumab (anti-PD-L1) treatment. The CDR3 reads CSASTGMNTEAFF. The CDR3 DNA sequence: TGCAGCGCTTCGACAGGGATGAACACTGAAGCTTTCTTT.